This T cell receptor (beta chain) comes out of a study of CD8+CD57+ T cells in acquired aplastic anemia. Looking at the study overall: The study obtained 11 million or so reads on average for CD4+ cells from healthy donors.

Genomic DNA acted as the template from which TCR beta VDJ combination and CDR3 sequence profiling were carried out. Each CDR3 protein is one row after TCRdb ran MiXCR on the reads. The sample comprises around 400,000 distinct CDR3 sequences, about two thirds of which are singletons, and under 4.5% rests with the top ten. Study-level results: Simpson's diversity of CD8+ cells was not significantly different in patients compared with controls. Nearly 30 CD8+ CDR3 sequences were shared between patients and controls.

A remark on this clonotype: Its antigen is unknown. This CDR3 fails to terminate in the conserved phenylalanine or tryptophan, so it likely reflects a read error.

The sample was sorted CD4+, CD8+, or CD8+CD57+ T cells (not recorded which) from PBMCs. This TCR was sampled from a human donor in good health, serving as a control.

CDR3 bases: TGTGCCAGCAGGGGGCTTGGGGAAAACACTGAAGCTTTCTAT. This encodes CASRGLGENTEAFY. The chain has TRBV6-1 and TRBJ1-1, with TRBD1 as a possible D gene (5 bases). This CDR3 is 14 amino acids long. Germline V lookup: CDR1 MNHNS, CDR2 SASEGT. Deletions cut 6 bases from V and 2 bases from J, with 13 bases between.